This passage covers 13 T cell receptor beta chains from one sample sequenced in a study of blood T cell repertoires in COVID-19. Sequencing was performed with immunoSEQ multiplex PCR; in TCRdb, only in-frame clones are kept and a portion is missing. Of about 11,000 clones in the sample, around nine tenths were seen once. Sequencing used peripheral blood. The receptors were gathered from a human donor in a cohort sampled during active COVID-19.

V and J are TRBV11-2 and TRBJ2-3, with a weak D call TRBD2 (7 bases). The V end was cut by 4 bases, the J end by 1 base, with 12 bases between. The length of the CDR3 is 15 residues. The germline CDR1 and CDR2 sequences are SGHAT and FQNNGV. The CDR3 here is CASSYRGGGTDTQYF. CDR3 bases: TGTGCCAGCAGCTACCGAGGGGGGGGCACAGATACGCAGTATTTT.

The CDR3 nucleotides are TGTGCCAGCAGCTCAAGCGGGAGGGCCTTGAATGAGCAGTTCTTC. It specifies CASSSSGRALNEQFF. The chain joins TRBV3-1 (or the pseudogene TRBV3-2) to TRBJ2-1; TRBD2 matches at 10 bases. Germline V gene sequence: CDR1 LGHDT, CDR2 YNNKEL (reference sequence). V trimming: 5 bases; J trimming: 7 bases; junction bases outside the gene matches: 8. There are 15 residues in the CDR3.

This clone occurred once. The rearrangement joins TRBV10-2 to TRBJ1-2, with D hard to call. Per germline, CDR1 WSHSY and CDR2 SAAADI. The CDR3 loop spans 12 amino acids. V lost 3 bases to trimming and J lost 4 bases, with 6 bases between them. The CDR3, as DNA: TGCGCCAGCAGTGATGGCGGCTATGGCTACACCTTC. This translates into CASSDGGYGYTF.

The chain is built from TRBV3-1 (or the pseudogene TRBV3-2) and TRBJ2-3; 8 bases are shared with TRBD2. V was pared by 4 bases and J by 4 bases, with 10 bases of the junction left unmatched. In germline, CDR1 is LGHDT, CDR2 YNNKEL (reference sequence). This CDR3 region has 16 residues. The chain's CDR3 is CASSPLSGRPPDTQYF. CDR3 bases: TGTGCCAGCAGCCCCTTGAGCGGGAGACCCCCAGATACGCAGTATTTT.

This clone has a handful of counts. The V and J genes are TRBV5-6 and TRBJ2-7; TRBD2 matches 7 bases. The CDR3 loop spans 11 amino acids. V lost 4 bases to trimming and J lost 7 bases; unmatched junction nucleotides: 2. The germline V gene has CDR1 SGHDT and CDR2 YYEEEE. The CDR3 region is CASSLGGEQYF. CDR3 sequence (DNA): TGTGCCAGCAGCCTCGGGGGGGAGCAGTACTTC.

The chain carries TRBV3-1 (or the pseudogene TRBV3-2) and TRBJ2-7, with TRBD2 identical over 10 bases. CDR3 length: 16 residues. Germline CDR1 and CDR2: LGHDT and YNNKEL (reference sequence). After removal of 8 bases from V and 0 bases from J, the junction contained 10 bases not matched to a gene. CDR3 DNA: TGTGCCAGCTCGGCTCTAGCGGGAGTCTCCTCCTACGAGCAGTACTTC. Translation: CASSALAGVSSYEQYF.

This clone turned up a few times. The chain employs TRBV5-6 and TRBJ2-1; tentatively, D is TRBD2 (6 bases). The length of the CDR3 is 16 residues. The germline V gene encodes CDR1 SGHDT and CDR2 YYEEEE. With 2 bases removed from V and 3 bases from J, the gap between germline ends came to 15 bases. The CDR3 sequence is CASSLWRDLFYNEQFF. The CDR3 DNA reads TGTGCCAGCAGCTTATGGCGGGACCTATTCTACAATGAGCAGTTCTTC.

The chain employs TRBV5-5 and TRBJ1-6; D is perhaps TRBD1 (6 bases). Trimming shortened V by 4 bases and J by 4 bases, and 9 bases separated the two germline ends. Germline V lookup: CDR1 SGHKS, CDR2 YYEKEE (reference sequence). This CDR3 comprises 14 residues. The DNA of the CDR3 is TGTGCCAGCAGCATCGGACAGTATAATTCACCCCTCCACTTT. Encoded protein: CASSIGQYNSPLHF.

The genes are TRBV4-3 and TRBJ2-4; D may be TRBD1 (6 bases). The CDR3 sequence is 19 residues long. V was trimmed by 1 base and J by 2 bases, leaving 21 bases between them. CDR1 is LGHNA and CDR2 is YSLEER in the germline V gene. The CDR3 here is CASSQAWSAGVSPKNIQYF. The CDR3, as DNA: TGCGCCAGCAGCCAAGCTTGGTCGGCAGGGGTATCGCCCAAAAACATTCAGTACTTC.

This clone has a single count. J is TRBJ2-3 and V is TRBV6-5; tentatively, D is TRBD2 (6 bases). Germline V gene sequence: CDR1 MNHEY, CDR2 SVGAGI. The CDR3 is 14 amino acids. V lost 6 bases, J lost 1 base, and 11 bases lay in between. The CDR3: CASRPGGGTDTQYF. For the CDR3, the DNA is TGTGCCAGCAGGCCCGGGGGTGGCACAGATACGCAGTATTTT.

This chain uses TRBV7-2 with TRBJ2-1; D possibly corresponds to TRBD2 (5 bases). In germline, CDR1 is SGHTA, CDR2 FQGNSA. Deletions cut 1 base from V and 9 bases from J, with 13 bases between. This CDR3 is 14 amino acids long. CDR3 protein: CASSLGASTTEQFF. CDR3 DNA sequence: TGTGCCAGCAGCTTAGGGGCTAGCACTACTGAGCAGTTCTTC.

This clone is a singleton in its sample. This chain connects TRBV5-1 to TRBJ1-1; the D gene is possibly TRBD1 (5 bases). The germline CDR1 and CDR2 sequences are SGHRS and YFSETQ. CDR3 size: 14 residues. The V end lost 1 base, the J end lost 5 bases, and 12 bases lay between the germline ends. The CDR3 DNA sequence: TGCGCCAGCAGCTTGCGGGGGATTTTGACTGAAGCTTTCTTT. Translating it yields CASSLRGILTEAFF.

The rearrangement links TRBV19 to TRBJ2-2; perhaps TRBD1 as D (6 bases). This CDR3 comprises 15 residues. V was trimmed by 5 bases and J by 2 bases, leaving 12 bases between them. From germline, CDR1 is LNHDA and CDR2 SQIVND (reference sequence). The CDR3 here is CASSPRGRNTGELFF. The CDR3 DNA is TGTGCCAGTAGTCCCAGGGGTAGAAACACCGGGGAGCTGTTTTTT.